Listed below are T cell receptor beta chains from one sample, sequenced in a study of radiation and T cells in renal cell carcinoma. Sequenced by immunoSEQ multiplex PCR; TCRdb stores in-frame clones only, minus some. There are 150,000 to 200,000 clones in the sample; about 87% occur only once, and 11% lies in the top ten. The sequenced sample was blood, obtained from a patient whose treatment included radiotherapy and nephrectomy. Receptors were obtained from a woman between 50 and 59 years old with renal cell carcinoma. The CDR3 runs from the conserved cysteine through the conserved F or W. The D gene is left open where the match is weak. Some rows have no size entry. The others give once, few or many, or a class for an expanded clone.

V gene	clone size	J gene	CDR3 length	D gene	CDR3 DNA	CDR3 protein
TRBV15	.	TRBJ1-1	15	.	TGTGCCACCAGCAGAGTCTTCGGGAAGAACACTGAAGCTTTCTTT	CATSRVFGKNTEAFF
TRBV7-6	.	TRBJ2-1	11	.	TGTGCCAGCAGCTTAGCGAACCGCGCGATCTTC	CASSLANRAIF
TRBV9	.	TRBJ1-3	16	.	TGTGCCAGCAGCGTAGTTGGCAAGTTAGAAGGAAACACCATATATTTT	CASSVVGKLEGNTIYF
TRBV4-2	.	TRBJ1-2	19	TRBD1	TGTGCCAGCAGCCAAGATCTTAATCAGGGGGCGGCGACTGGCTATGGCTACACCTTC	CASSQDLNQGAATGYGYTF
TRBV18	.	TRBJ2-1	14	.	TGTGCCAGCTCACCGACAAGGGGGTCGGGCGAGCAGTTCTTC	CASSPTRGSGEQFF
TRBV27	.	TRBJ2-2	14	.	TGTGCCAGCAACCGGGGTTTGGACACCGGGGAGCTGTTTTTT	CASNRGLDTGELFF
TRBV7-8	few	TRBJ1-6	14	.	TGTGCCAGCAGCTTCCGCCGGGCCGATTCACCCCTCCACTTT	CASSFRRADSPLHF
TRBV2	.	TRBJ2-7	13	.	TGTGCCAGCAGCACTGACCTACCCTACGAGCAGTACTTC	CASSTDLPYEQYF
TRBV18	.	TRBJ2-7	14	TRBD1	TGTGCCAGCTCACCAGACAGGGGGTCTTACGAGCAGTACTTC	CASSPDRGSYEQYF
TRBV30	few	TRBJ1-5	12	.	TGTGCCTGGAGTGTACCTGCGGGGCCCCAGCATTTT	CAWSVPAGPQHF
TRBV30	.	TRBJ2-7	15	TRBD1	TGTGCCTGGGGGACAGGGCCAGGATTCGCCTACGAGCAGTACTTC	CAWGTGPGFAYEQYF
TRBV7-9	.	TRBJ1-1	15	TRBD1	TGTGCCAGCAGCGCAGACAGGGGGAGAAGCACTGAAGCTTTCTTT	CASSADRGRSTEAFF
TRBV7-2	.	TRBJ2-7	15	.	TGTGCCAGCAGCTTAGCGGCCAACAGGGAGTACGAGCAGTACTTC	CASSLAANREYEQYF
TRBV19	.	TRBJ1-1	14	.	TGTGCCAGTAGTATCTCGAGTGGGGGCCCTGAAGCTTTCTTT	CASSISSGGPEAFF
TRBV6-4	once	TRBJ2-7	14	TRBD2	TGTGCCAGCAGTGTGGTGGCGGGGGAAGGCGAGCAGTACTTC	CASSVVAGEGEQYF
TRBV2	.	TRBJ2-5	17	TRBD2	TGTGCCAGCAGTCCCGGGACTAGCGGGGGGTTCCAAGAGACCCAGTACTTC	CASSPGTSGGFQETQYF
TRBV18	.	TRBJ1-4	15	TRBD1	TGTGCCAGCTCACCACAGGGACAGCCTAATGAAAAACTGTTTTTT	CASSPQGQPNEKLFF
TRBV6-6	few	TRBJ1-5	15	.	TGTGCCAGCACCCGGGACCAGGGAGGCAATCAGCCCCAGCATTTT	CASTRDQGGNQPQHF
TRBV9	.	TRBJ2-7	13	.	TGTGCCAGCAGCGTAGGTGAAAGCTACGAGCAGTACTTC	CASSVGESYEQYF
TRBV11-2	.	TRBJ2-3	12	.	TGTGCCAGCAGCTTCTTGGGGGATACGCAGTATTTT	CASSFLGDTQYF
TRBV9	.	TRBJ1-1	13	.	TGTGCCAGCAGCGTAGGGGGGGACACTGAAGCTTTCTTT	CASSVGGDTEAFF
TRBV25-1	few	TRBJ1-1	13	.	TGTGCCAGCAGTTTCTCTGTGAACACTGAAGCTTTCTTT	CASSFSVNTEAFF
TRBV4-2	.	TRBJ2-2	13	.	TGTGCCAGCAGCGCCCCCCACACCGGGGAGCTGTTTTTT	CASSAPHTGELFF
TRBV19	.	TRBJ1-6	16	.	TGTGCCAGTAGTATAGGGGGCAGTTCCTATAATTCACCCCTCCACTTT	CASSIGGSSYNSPLHF
TRBV6-5	.	TRBJ2-7	13	.	TGTGCCAGCAGCCGGGACCGAGCTTACGAGCAGTACTTC	CASSRDRAYEQYF
TRBV6-5	.	TRBJ1-1	13	TRBD1	TGTGCCAGTCAACAGGGGGTTACGACTGAAGCTTTCTTT	CASQQGVTTEAFF
TRBV29-1	.	TRBJ2-1	12	TRBD1	TGCAGCGTTGGCAGGGGGAGCAATGAGCAGTTCTTC	CSVGRGSNEQFF
TRBV28	.	TRBJ2-2	12	.	TGTGCCAGCAACCTCCGAACCGGGGAGCTGTTTTTT	CASNLRTGELFF
TRBV19	.	TRBJ1-4	15	.	TGTGCCAGTAGTATCGCTCTCCGGGGTAATGAAAAACTGTTTTTT	CASSIALRGNEKLFF
TRBV19	.	TRBJ2-3	14	.	TGTGCCAGTAGTATCCGTCATGACGCAGATACGCAGTATTTT	CASSIRHDADTQYF
TRBV29-1	.	TRBJ2-1	16	TRBD1	TGCAGCGTTGAATTACAACAGGGGGTCTCCTACAATGAGCAGTTCTTC	CSVELQQGVSYNEQFF
TRBV13	.	TRBJ1-1	14	TRBD1	TGTGCCAGCAGCATTGGACAGGCCAACACTGAAGCTTTCTTT	CASSIGQANTEAFF
TRBV7-2	once	TRBJ1-4	16	TRBD1	TGTGCCAGCAGCTTAGGTTCGGACAGGGGATTAGGAAAACTGTTTTTT	CASSLGSDRGLGKLFF
TRBV30	once	TRBJ2-1	15	TRBD2	TGTGCCTGGAGAGGCGGGGGGGCATGGAACAATGAGCAGTTCTTC	CAWRGGGAWNNEQFF
TRBV1	.	TRBJ2-7	13	.	TGCACCAGCAGCCACCTAAACAAGTACGAGCAGTACTTC	CTSSHLNKYEQYF
TRBV18	.	TRBJ2-1	15	.	TGTGCCAGCTCACCACAAAAAGGGATTTACAATGAGCAGTTCTTC	CASSPQKGIYNEQFF
TRBV6-5	.	TRBJ1-1	14	.	TGTGCCAGCAGTATTGGACAGATGAACACTGAAGCTTTCTTT	CASSIGQMNTEAFF
TRBV7-2	.	TRBJ2-3	16	.	TGTGCCAGCAGCGCCCAGGGACGGACCGACACAGATACGCAGTATTTT	CASSAQGRTDTDTQYF
TRBV11-3	.	TRBJ1-2	13	.	TGTGCCAGCAGCTTTAGCCAGGGCAGTGGCTACACCTTC	CASSFSQGSGYTF
TRBV25-1	.	TRBJ2-7	15	TRBD2	TGTGCCAGCAGTGAATTTCTAGCGGGACACTACGAGCAGTACTTC	CASSEFLAGHYEQYF
TRBV18	.	TRBJ2-1	16	TRBD2	TGTGCCAGCTCACCCGCGACTAGCGGGGCGTACAATGAGCAGTTCTTC	CASSPATSGAYNEQFF
TRBV5-3	.	TRBJ2-7	11	.	TGTGCCAGAAGCTCGACAGGCGAGCAGTACTTC	CARSSTGEQYF
TRBV19	.	TRBJ1-2	14	.	TGTGCCAGTACTACGGGTTTAGCTAACTATGGCTACACCTTC	CASTTGLANYGYTF
TRBV9	.	TRBJ2-3	15	.	TGTGCCAGCAGCGGCTCGAAGGGGTGGCAAGATACGCAGTATTTT	CASSGSKGWQDTQYF